A selection of T cell receptor beta chains follows, all from one sample in a study of T-cell memory formation after mild COVID-19. TCRdb re-derived calls from the 5' RACE reads in MiXCR, one entry per CDR3 protein. The sample includes roughly 110,000 distinct CDR3 sequences, 15% to 20% of them seen just once. The material sequenced was PBMCs or a T cell subset sorted from them (not recorded which). These receptors came from an adult woman who had mild COVID-19 (a few samples of this study predate the infection). Cell type and time point are not known. The CDR3 runs from the conserved cysteine through the conserved F or W. The D gene is left open where the match is weak. Rows give clone size only sometimes, using once, few, many, or a class for an expanded clone.

d_gene	v_gene	abundance	j_gene	CDR3aa	CDR3nt
-	TRBV7-9	-	TRBJ2-1	CASSLDEQFF	TGTGCCAGCAGCTTGGATGAGCAGTTCTTC
-	TRBV12-5	-	TRBJ1-2	CASGMDGSNYGYTF	TGTGCTAGTGGTATGGACGGCTCTAACTATGGCTACACCTTC
TRBD1	TRBV12-3/TRBV12-4	-	TRBJ2-2	CASSTPGTGGFTGELFF	TGTGCCAGCAGCACCCCCGGGACAGGGGGATTCACCGGGGAGCTGTTTTTT
-	TRBV20-1	few	TRBJ2-7	CSARGLPGAWPNEQYF	TGCAGTGCTAGGGGGCTTCCAGGGGCTTGGCCCAACGAGCAGTACTTC
TRBD1	TRBV27	-	TRBJ2-7	CASSSGLGQAYEQYF	TGTGCCAGCAGTTCTGGCCTAGGACAGGCCTACGAGCAGTACTTC
-	TRBV4-1	many	TRBJ1-5	CASSQARDSNQPQHF	TGCGCCAGCAGCCAAGCCAGGGATAGCAATCAGCCCCAGCATTTT
-	TRBV4-1	many	TRBJ2-7	CASSQGGGTSSYEQYF	TGCGCCAGCAGCCAAGGCGGGGGCACAAGCTCCTACGAGCAGTACTTC
TRBD2	TRBV14	-	TRBJ2-7	CASSPRSSGRFHEQYF	TGTGCCAGCAGCCCCCGTTCTAGCGGGAGGTTTCACGAGCAGTACTTC
-	TRBV29-1	-	TRBJ1-4	CSFNLGGTALF	TGCAGCTTTAACTTGGGTGGAACAGCCCTTTTT
-	TRBV20-1	-	TRBJ1-5	CSALDGNQPQHF	TGCAGTGCTCTGGACGGTAATCAGCCCCAGCATTTT
-	TRBV9	-	TRBJ2-5	CASSVEGIQETQYF	TGTGCCAGCAGCGTAGAAGGGATCCAAGAGACCCAGTACTTC
-	TRBV5-1	few	TRBJ1-1	CASSLSGVNTEAFF	TGCGCCAGCAGCTTGTCAGGGGTGAACACTGAAGCTTTCTTT
-	TRBV5-1	-	TRBJ1-5	CASSLSSGSNQPQHF	TGCGCCAGCAGCTTGTCGAGCGGAAGCAATCAGCCCCAGCATTTT
TRBD1	TRBV2	-	TRBJ1-4	CASSGDGGQGTINEKLFF	TGTGCCAGCAGTGGCGATGGAGGACAGGGAACGATTAATGAAAAACTGTTTTTT
TRBD2	TRBV23-1	-	TRBJ2-5	CASSHPGLAGETQYF	TGCGCCAGCAGTCACCCGGGACTAGCGGGAGAGACCCAGTACTTC
-	TRBV24-1	-	TRBJ2-1	CATSDYKDSYNEQFF	TGTGCCACCAGTGATTATAAGGACAGTTACAATGAGCAGTTCTTC
-	TRBV7-9	few	TRBJ2-1	CASSLGSADEQFF	TGTGCCAGCAGCTTAGGTAGCGCGGATGAGCAGTTCTTC
-	TRBV12-3/TRBV12-4	few	TRBJ2-1	CASSPEGIDEQFF	TGTGCCAGCAGCCCAGAGGGGATCGATGAGCAGTTCTTC
TRBD1	TRBV6-6	few	TRBJ1-1	CASSYFPGQGLAEAFF	TGTGCCAGCAGCTATTTCCCGGGACAGGGTTTGGCTGAAGCTTTCTTT
TRBD1	TRBV13	-	TRBJ2-7	CASSPTGARRYEQYF	TGTGCCAGCAGTCCTACAGGGGCCCGTCGCTACGAGCAGTACTTC
TRBD1	TRBV12-3/TRBV12-4	few	TRBJ2-5	CASSQGAGETQYF	TGTGCCAGCAGTCAGGGGGCGGGAGAGACCCAGTACTTC
TRBD2	TRBV4-2	many	TRBJ2-7	CASSQGIAGVSYEQYF	TGTGCCAGCAGCCAAGGTATAGCGGGAGTATCTTACGAGCAGTACTTC
-	TRBV19	few	TRBJ1-1	CASSGNEAFF	TGTGCCAGTAGTGGGAATGAAGCTTTCTTT
TRBD1	TRBV7-9	-	TRBJ1-6	CASSGTVGLALHF	TGTGCCAGCAGCGGGACAGTGGGGCTGGCCCTCCACTTT
TRBD2	TRBV29-1	few	TRBJ2-1	CSVDGLSGRNYNEQFF	TGCAGCGTTGACGGTCTTAGCGGGAGGAACTACAATGAGCAGTTCTTC
-	TRBV4-1	-	TRBJ2-7	CASSRAPLYEQYF	TGCGCCAGCAGCCGGGCCCCTCTCTACGAGCAGTACTTC